Below are 3 T cell receptor beta chains sequenced from a single sample in a study of a mutant IDH1 vaccine in newly diagnosed glioma (dated by TCRdb to the early 2020s). Read against the paper, the sample's time point label means: baseline, week 1 (first vaccination visit). The label giving this sample's treatment or condition can be read as: pre-vaccination baseline after standard-of-care therapy. The library was built by means of the immunoSEQ multiplex PCR assay. TCRdb limited this immuneACCESS table to in-frame rearrangements with V and J called. A share of clones is missing; checked studies link under half to unresolved V genes, and the rest is unexplained. Present in this sample are about 88,000 clones, over 75% of which were seen just once. The ten largest clonotypes hold about 5.1% of the sample. The sequenced sample was PBMCs, obtained from a glioma patient treated with radiotherapy, temozolomide or both. The receptors were sampled from a man aged 35 to 55 with glioma. Some clones in this sample may be carry-over from other donors' samples.

The chain is built from TRBV4-2 and TRBJ2-1; 10 nucleotides line up with TRBD2. CDR1 and CDR2 from the germline V gene are LGHNA and YNFKEQ. V lost 2 bases and J lost 3; bases outside the gene matches: 4. This CDR3 region has 16 residues. The CDR3 DNA follows: TGTGCCAGCAGCCAAATTAGCGGGGGGCTCTACAATGAGCAGTTCTTC. Translation: CASSQISGGLYNEQFF.

CDR3 protein: CAISAGRGMGGNTIYF. DNA for the CDR3: TGTGCCATCAGTGCGGGCAGGGGCATGGGAGGAAACACCATATATTTT. This chain links TRBV10-3 with TRBJ1-3; TRBD1 might be the D (6 bases). The CDR3 contains 16 residues. V lost 4 bases and J lost 4, with 17 bases in between. Germline V gives CDR1 ENHRY, CDR2 SYGVKD.

The chain uses TRBV4-1 and TRBJ1-5, with no clear D. The CDR3 contains 14 residues. V shed 4 bases and J shed 3 bases, with 10 bases lying between them. Germline CDR1 and CDR2: MGHRA and YSYEKL. CDR3 bases: TGCGCCAGCAGCCTGGTAGGAAACAATCAGCCCCAGCATTTT. This codes for CASSLVGNNQPQHF.